The clone carrying this T cell receptor beta chain was seen a single time. Its specificity is not known. Measured with immunoSEQ multiplex PCR; TCRdb has only the in-frame clones, and not every one. The sample lists 300,000 to 350,000 clones, approximately 80% occurring once. Deletions cut 4 bases from V and 1 base from J, with 16 bases between. CDR1 is MNHEY, CDR2 SVGAGI, per germline. This CDR3 has 16 residues. The data stem from a study of cytotoxic CD8 clonotypes in ibrutinib-treated CLL. In the study overall: Once treatment had gone on for a median of around eleven months, range 6 to 36, response samples were drawn. Study conclusions and caveats: Public clonotypes occurred uncommonly; on treatment, they contracted or remained stable. At ibrutinib response, clonality increased, and at progression it declined back toward baseline. Baseline clonality was higher than in age-matched healthy donors and moved in step with circulating CD8+ T-cell counts.

The sequenced sample was PBMCs, obtained before ibrutinib treatment. The chain employs TRBV6-5 and TRBJ1-1, with D possibly being TRBD1 (5 bases). This receptor was obtained from a human donor with chronic lymphocytic leukemia. CDR3 DNA sequence: TGTGCCAGCAGTTGGACACGGCAGGGATCGAACACTGAAGCTTTCTTT. It translates to CASSWTRQGSNTEAFF.